This TCR beta chain derives from a study of regulatory T cells in long-lasting Graves disease. Looking at the study overall: The criterion for persistent Graves' disease was over 5 years of antithyroid drugs with positive TSH receptor antibodies. Study observations and caveats: With persistent disease, TRBV28, TRBJ1-2 and TRBJ2-5 were the favored segments. Sharing of public clonotypes was greater in persistent patients (about 2,700) than in new patients (fewer than 1,000).

Only a few counts were recorded for this clonotype. Its antigen is not identified. Building of the TCR beta libraries involved iRepertoire HTBI primers and Arm-PCR of CDR3 regions. Via MiXCR, TCRdb re-called the multiplex PCR reads, giving one row per CDR3 protein. Counted here are a few hundred thousand distinct CDR3 sequences, under 25% occurring once; the ten biggest clones make up roughly 14%. Time point of the sample: persistent/refractory GD, antithyroid drugs over 5 years with positive TRAb. PBMCs were the source of the RNA used for TCR sequencing. This CDR3 is 14 amino acids long. The V gene end was trimmed by 6 bases and the J gene end by 2 bases; junction bases not matched to a gene: 3.

The source is a female donor with Graves disease. The chain carries TRBV12-3 or TRBV12-4 and TRBJ1-3; 8 nucleotides agree with TRBD1. The sample in question was peripheral blood mononuclear cells (PBMCs), obtained when the disease was refractory, from a patient treated with antithyroid drugs. The CDR3 DNA sequence: TGTGCCAGCAGACCACAGGGGGCTGGAAACACCATATATTTT. Its protein is CASRPQGAGNTIYF.